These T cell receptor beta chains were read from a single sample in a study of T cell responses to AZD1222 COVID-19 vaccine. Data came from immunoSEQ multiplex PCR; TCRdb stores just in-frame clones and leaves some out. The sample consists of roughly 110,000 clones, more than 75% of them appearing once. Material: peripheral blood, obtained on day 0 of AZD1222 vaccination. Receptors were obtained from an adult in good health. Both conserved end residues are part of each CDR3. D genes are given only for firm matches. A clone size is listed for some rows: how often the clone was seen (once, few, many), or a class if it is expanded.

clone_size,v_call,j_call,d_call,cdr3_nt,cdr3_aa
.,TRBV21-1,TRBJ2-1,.,TGTGCCAGCAGCGAACGGGAGCTAGCGGGAGGGCCTAGGTCCTACAATGAGCAGTTCTTC,CASSERELAGGPRSYNEQFF
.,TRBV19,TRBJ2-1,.,TGTGCCAGTAGTATAGGTAACAATGAGCAGTTCTTC,CASSIGNNEQFF
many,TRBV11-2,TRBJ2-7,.,TGTGCCAGCAGCTTAGGCTCGGTCGAGCAGTACTTC,CASSLGSVEQYF
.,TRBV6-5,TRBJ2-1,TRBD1,TGTGCCAGCAGGAGGGACAGGGAAAATGAGCAGTTCTTC,CASRRDRENEQFF
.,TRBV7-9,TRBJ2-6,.,TGTGCCAGCAGCTTAGATGGGGGGCTTGGGGCCAACGTCCTGACTTTC,CASSLDGGLGANVLTF
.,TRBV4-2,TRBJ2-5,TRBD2,TGTGCCAGCAGCCAAGGCGGACTAGCTGAGACCCAGTACTTC,CASSQGGLAETQYF
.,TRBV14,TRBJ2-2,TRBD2,TGTGCCAGCAGCCCCCGCGGGAGATCTGCCGGGGAGCTGTTTTTT,CASSPRGRSAGELFF
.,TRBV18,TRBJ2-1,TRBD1,TGTGCCAGCTCACCGAGACAGGGGAATGCGTATGAGCAGTTCTTC,CASSPRQGNAYEQFF
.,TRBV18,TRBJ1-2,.,TGTGCCAGCTCACCACAGGGGAACTATGGCTACACCTTC,CASSPQGNYGYTF
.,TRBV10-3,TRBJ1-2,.,TGTGCCATCAGTGAGGACCTTTCCTATGGCTACACCTTC,CAISEDLSYGYTF
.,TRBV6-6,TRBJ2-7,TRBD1,TGTGCCAGCAGTACGGGGACAGGGGCGTCCTACGAGCAGTACTTC,CASSTGTGASYEQYF
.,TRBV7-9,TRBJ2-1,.,TGTGCCAGCAGCTCACAAATAACAGGGATTGAGCAGTTCTTC,CASSSQITGIEQFF
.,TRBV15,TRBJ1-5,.,TGTGCCACCAGCAGAGAGGGGGATGGCAATCAGCCCCAGCATTTT,CATSREGDGNQPQHF
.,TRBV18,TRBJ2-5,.,TGTGCCAGCTCCCAAGAGACCCAGTACTTC,CASSQETQYF
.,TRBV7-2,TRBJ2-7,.,TGTGCCAGCAGCGCCGGACCCTCCTCCTACGAGCAGTACTTC,CASSAGPSSYEQYF
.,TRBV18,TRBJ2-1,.,TGTGCCAGCTCACCACTACAGGGCAGCGGTGAGCAGTTCTTC,CASSPLQGSGEQFF
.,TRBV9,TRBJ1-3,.,TGTGCCAGCAGCACCCCCAGGAACACCATATATTTT,CASSTPRNTIYF
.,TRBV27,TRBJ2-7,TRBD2,TGTGCCAGCAGTTCCAGGGCTACTAGCGGGGAGGCCAATCAGTACTTC,CASSSRATSGEANQYF
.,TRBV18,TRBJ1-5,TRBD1,TGTGCCAGCTCACCAGAATCAGGGGGTCAGCCCCAGCATTTT,CASSPESGGQPQHF
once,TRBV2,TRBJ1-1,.,TGTGCCAGCTGGAGGGAGGGAGGGTTTGAAGCTTTCTTT,CASWREGGFEAFF
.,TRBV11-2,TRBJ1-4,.,TGTGCCAGCACCCTGGGGGACATTAATGAAAAACTGTTTTTT,CASTLGDINEKLFF
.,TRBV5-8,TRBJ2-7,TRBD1,TGTGCCAGCAGCTCGCCCCGGGACAGCCCCTACGAGCAGTACTTC,CASSSPRDSPYEQYF
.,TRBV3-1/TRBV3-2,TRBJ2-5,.,TGTGCCAGCAGCCACCCGATTAGGTCGGAGACCCAGTACTTC,CASSHPIRSETQYF
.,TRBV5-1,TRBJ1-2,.,TGCGCCAGCAGCGGCCTGGACAGCTATGGCTACACCTTC,CASSGLDSYGYTF
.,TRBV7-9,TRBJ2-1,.,TGTGCCAGCAGCTTAATTCGAGGGATTATCAATGAGCAGTTCTTC,CASSLIRGIINEQFF
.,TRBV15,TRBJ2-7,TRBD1,TGTGCCACCAGCAGAGAAAGGACAGGTACCTACGAGCAGTACTTC,CATSRERTGTYEQYF
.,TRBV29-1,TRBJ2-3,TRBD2,TGCAGCGCTATGCTGCGGACTAGACTAGCTGCAGATACGCAGTATTTT,CSAMLRTRLAADTQYF
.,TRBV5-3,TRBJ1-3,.,TGTGCCAGAAGCTTGGGGGGAGGAGGAAACACCATATATTTT,CARSLGGGGNTIYF